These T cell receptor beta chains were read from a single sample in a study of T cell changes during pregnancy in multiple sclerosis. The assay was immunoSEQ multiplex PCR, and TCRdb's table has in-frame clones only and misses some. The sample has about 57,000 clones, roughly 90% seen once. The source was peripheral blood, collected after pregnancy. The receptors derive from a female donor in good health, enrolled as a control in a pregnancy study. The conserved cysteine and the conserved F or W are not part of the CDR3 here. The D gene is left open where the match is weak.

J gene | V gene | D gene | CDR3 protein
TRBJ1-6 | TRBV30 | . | AVTGTPNSPLH
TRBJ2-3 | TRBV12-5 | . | ASVSVSDRTDTQY
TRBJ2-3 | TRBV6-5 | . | ASRMAFSTDTQY
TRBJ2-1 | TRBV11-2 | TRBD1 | ASSQTGDYNEQF
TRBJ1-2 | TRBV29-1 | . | SVDGQGYGYT
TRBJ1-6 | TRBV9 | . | ASSFSPAGSSPLH
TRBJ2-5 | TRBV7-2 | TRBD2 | ASSLTSGGETQY
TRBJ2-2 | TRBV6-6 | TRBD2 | ASRASGGVSGELF
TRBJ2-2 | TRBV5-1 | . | ASSQKTEMVGELF
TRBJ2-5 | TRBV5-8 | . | ASSSPGVQETQY